The 26 T cell receptor beta chains in this list originate from one sample, sequenced in a study of monozygotic twins with cystic fibrosis. The data were produced by immunoSEQ multiplex PCR, yet TCRdb's version contains in-frame clones alone and is incomplete. This table has 30,000 to 40,000 clones, over 80% appearing once. Input material: blood. All receptors derive from a boy under 10 years old with cystic fibrosis.

Points on this clone: Other DNA sequences in this specimen translate into the identical CDR3. The gene calls are TRBV20-1 and TRBJ2-5; possibly TRBD1 for D (7 bases). V gave up 6 bases and J gave up 3 bases, with 8 bases separating them. The CDR3 has 11 amino acids. CDR1 and CDR2 (germline): DFQATT, SNEGSKA (reference sequence). The CDR3 region has the DNA TGCAGTGCCAGGGGGGAAGAGACCCAGTACTTC. Translated: CSARGEETQYF.

The rearrangement uses TRBV6-5 and TRBJ2-1, with 11 bases lining up with TRBD2. CDR1 and CDR2 (germline): MNHEY, SVGAGI. This CDR3 has 15 amino acids. After removal of 6 bases from V and 7 bases from J, the junction contained 8 bases not matched to a gene. In nucleotides, the CDR3 is TGTGCCAGCAGACCCCTAGCGGGGGGCAGGAATGAGCAGTTCTTC. Residues: CASRPLAGGRNEQFF.

This chain uses TRBV7-2 with TRBJ1-1; D unclear. From germline, CDR1 is SGHTA and CDR2 FQGNSA. V lost 0 bases to trimming and J lost 9 bases, with 8 bases between them. CDR3 length equals 12 residues. CDR3 nucleotides: TGTGCCAGCAGCTTAGCGTCACTTCAAGCTTTCTTT. Encoded protein: CASSLASLQAFF.

The chain carries TRBV6-5 and TRBJ1-2; 7 nucleotides agree with TRBD1. The CDR3 totals 14 residues. The germline CDR1 and CDR2 sequences are MNHEY and SVGAGI. With V trimmed by 6 bases and J by 4 bases, 8 bases remained unmatched. CDR3: CASSPWTGRYGYTF. CDR3 DNA sequence: TGTGCCAGCAGCCCCTGGACAGGCCGCTATGGCTACACCTTC.

The chain combines TRBV29-1 with TRBJ2-5; 11 positions agree with TRBD2. This CDR3 is built from 13 residues. With V trimmed by 6 bases and J by 5 bases, 5 bases remained unmatched. Germline values: CDR1 SQVTM, CDR2 ANQGSEA. In DNA form, the CDR3 reads TGCAGCGTGGAGACTAGCGGGGTTGAGACCCAGTACTTC. This sequence encodes CSVETSGVETQYF.

The chain carries TRBV14 and TRBJ1-1; D might be TRBD1 (5 bases). The germline gives CDR1 SGHDN, CDR2 FVKESK. The CDR3 loop spans 17 amino acids. Deletions cut 1 base from V and 2 bases from J, with 17 bases between. CDR3 DNA: TGTGCCAGCAGCCAAGTGTTCTCCTTCAGGGAAAACACTGAAGCTTTCTTT. This gives the protein CASSQVFSFRENTEAFF. The full variable domain, with the rest looked up from reference TRBV14 and TRBJ1-1, is EAGVTQFPSHSVIEKGQTVTLRCDPISGHDNLYWYRRVMGKEIKFLLHFVKESKQDESGMPNNRFLAERTGGTYSTLKVQPAELEDSGVYFCASSQVFSFRENTEAFFGQGTRLTVV.

CDR3 loop: CASSLTRTSGGQETQYF. The DNA of the CDR3 is TGTGCCAGCTCACTAACTCGTACTAGCGGGGGACAAGAGACCCAGTACTTC. J is TRBJ2-5 and V is TRBV18; 11 nucleotides agree with TRBD2. The CDR3 contains 17 residues. Trimming at V came to 4 bases and at J to 2 bases, leaving 9 bases not matched to a gene. The germline gives CDR1 KGHSH, CDR2 LQKENI.

The chain combines TRBV7-2 with TRBJ2-2; 8 positions agree with TRBD2. The length of the CDR3 is 18 residues. The germline V gene has CDR1 SGHTA and CDR2 FQGNSA. The V gene end was trimmed by 1 base and the J gene end by 4 bases; junction bases not matched to a gene: 11. CDR3 coding DNA: TGTGCCAGCAGCTTAGACCTGGGACTGCGGGGGGTCACCGGGGAGCTGTTTTTT. Its translation: CASSLDLGLRGVTGELFF.

The rearrangement links TRBV9 to TRBJ1-2; D not resolved. Germline V lookup: CDR1 SGDLS, CDR2 YYNGEE. The V end lost 0 bases, the J end lost 1 base, and 19 bases lay between the germline ends. The CDR3 runs to 18 residues. The CDR3 nucleotides read TGTGCCAGCAGCGTAGGGGGTGGTACACCTGACCTTAACTATGGCTACACCTTC. Encoded protein: CASSVGGGTPDLNYGYTF.

This chain connects TRBV29-1 to TRBJ2-5, with 10 nucleotides matching TRBD1. This CDR3 is built from 13 residues. Germline CDR1 is SQVTM and CDR2 is ANQGSEA. The V segment lost 6 bases and the J segment 5 bases; nucleotides outside the gene matches: 6. The CDR3 DNA is TGCAGCGTATGGACAGGGGGAGGGGAGACCCAGTACTTC. Translated: CSVWTGGGETQYF.

The V and J genes are TRBV27 and TRBJ2-2; no clear D. The germline CDR1 and CDR2 sequences are MNHEY and SMNVEV (reference sequence). The CDR3 has 13 residues. Trimming stripped 4 bases from V and 7 bases from J, with 10 bases between. The CDR3: CASSYVPSGELFF. The CDR3 region has the DNA TGTGCCAGCAGTTACGTCCCCAGCGGGGAGCTGTTTTTT.

This chain links TRBV19 with TRBJ1-4; D is undetermined. Trimming stripped 6 bases from V and 7 bases from J, with 12 bases between. CDR3 length: 13 residues. Germline CDR1 is LNHDA and CDR2 is SQIVND (reference sequence). The CDR3 DNA is TGTGCCAGTAGGGTCCGGGATCGTGAAAAACTGTTTTTT. Its translation: CASRVRDREKLFF.

J is TRBJ1-3 and V is TRBV4-2; D is ambiguous. There are 19 residues in the CDR3. Germline lookup yields CDR1 LGHNA and CDR2 YNFKEQ. Trimming cost V 3 bases and J 6 bases, with 27 bases left between them. CDR3 bases: TGTGCCAGCAGCCATGCACCCTTAGGGATGTCAGGAGACCTAAACACCATATATTTT. Its translation: CASSHAPLGMSGDLNTIYF.

The chain recombines TRBV7-9 with TRBJ2-1; D unclear. CDR1 SEHNR and CDR2 FQNEAQ come from the germline V gene (reference sequence). The CDR3 totals 14 residues. With 1 base removed from V and 3 bases from J, the gap between germline ends came to 7 bases. The CDR3 spells CASSLDPRYNEQFF. The CDR3 DNA follows: TGTGCCAGCAGCTTAGACCCTCGCTACAATGAGCAGTTCTTC.

V gene TRBV23-1 combines with J gene TRBJ2-6, with D unclear. Being an ORF, TRBV23-1 has a function that is uncertain. The CDR3 contains 19 residues. V was pared by 0 bases and J by 0 bases, with 15 bases between. CDR3 nucleotides: TGCGCCAGCAGTCAATCCAGGCCAAAGGTCTACTCTGGGGCCAACGTCCTGACTTTC. This gives the protein CASSQSRPKVYSGANVLTF.

The chain recombines TRBV19 with TRBJ1-2, with 9 bases lining up with TRBD1. CDR1 is LNHDA, CDR2 SQIVND, per germline (reference sequence). V was pared by 3 bases and J by 2 bases, with 4 bases of the junction left unmatched. The CDR3 is 15 residues long. CDR3 bases: TGTGCCAGTAGTATCACCGGGACAGGGAACTATGGCTACACCTTC. This encodes CASSITGTGNYGYTF.

With respect to this clone: One end of the junction varies from germline; a read error may be responsible. The J gene is TRBJ2-7, the V gene TRBV29-1, with 7 bases matching TRBD1. The CDR3 loop spans 12 amino acids. CDR1 is SQVTM and CDR2 is ANQGSEA in the germline V gene. CDR3 protein: CSVEGGLYEQYF. The CDR3 nucleotides read TGCAGCGTGGAAGGGGGCCTTTACGAGCAGTACTTC.

V and J are TRBV6-1 and TRBJ1-1; D gene uncertain. From germline, CDR1 is MNHNS and CDR2 SASEGT. This CDR3 contains 15 residues. V was clipped by 6 bases and J by 3 bases, with 17 bases between them. The CDR3 DNA reads TGTGCCAGCAGGGGAATCGACCAAACGGACACTGAAGCTTTCTTT. Encoded protein: CASRGIDQTDTEAFF.

The chain employs TRBV9 and TRBJ2-7; 7 bases are shared with TRBD1. This CDR3 has 15 residues. Trimming removed 2 bases from V and 2 bases from J; junction bases left unmatched: 7. The germline V gene has CDR1 SGDLS and CDR2 YYNGEE. Here the CDR3 DNA reads TGTGCCAGCAGCGTGGAAGGGGGCACACCCTACGAGCAGTACTTC. Translation gives CASSVEGGTPYEQYF.

The chain links TRBV6-4 to TRBJ1-5; 7 nucleotides match TRBD1. In germline, CDR1 is MRHNA, CDR2 SNTAGT. The junction had 2 bases not matched to a gene; V was cut back by 0 bases and J by 6 bases. This CDR3 has 14 residues. CDR3 protein: CASSDSPGGQPQHF. CDR3 bases: TGTGCCAGCAGTGACTCGCCAGGGGGTCAGCCCCAGCATTTT.

V is TRBV1 and J is TRBJ2-1; the D segment call TRBD2 is taken from the table without a DNA check. TRBV1 is reported as a pseudogene. The CDR3 has 19 amino acids. As DNA, the CDR3 is TGCACCAGCAGCCAAGAGGAGGGTGTTGGCGGGGGGCCCTGGGATGAGCAGTTCTTC. It translates to CTSSQEEGVGGGPWDEQFF.

This clone showed up just once. The chain recombines TRBV10-3 with TRBJ2-1, with D tentatively TRBD1 (6 bases). CDR3 length: 15 residues. Trimming pared 3 bases from V and 3 bases from J, leaving 12 bases between. Per the germline V gene, CDR1 is ENHRY and CDR2 is SYGVKD. The CDR3 loop is CAISEDGRGYNEQFF. In DNA form, the CDR3 reads TGTGCCATCAGTGAAGATGGCAGGGGCTACAATGAGCAGTTCTTC.

CDR3 DNA: TGTGCCAGCGGCCGGGACAGGGCCCCCTACGAGCAGTACTTC. Translated, it gives CASGRDRAPYEQYF. V is TRBV21-1 and J is TRBJ2-7; no check of the table's D call, TRBD1, against the DNA was made. TRBV21-1 is classified as a pseudogene. This CDR3 region has 14 residues.

The rearrangement joins TRBV6-5 to TRBJ2-3; 8 bases fit TRBD2. Germline V lookup: CDR1 MNHEY, CDR2 SVGAGI. This CDR3 region has 15 residues. V was pared by 2 bases and J by 0 bases, with 1 base of the junction left unmatched. CDR3 bases: TGTGCCAGCAGTTACGCTAGCGGGAGCACAGATACGCAGTATTTT. This gives the protein CASSYASGSTDTQYF.

The chain uses TRBV7-9 and TRBJ2-7; maybe TRBD2 (7 bases). CDR3 length: 15 amino acids. The ends were cut back, 5 bases at V and 5 bases at J, with 19 bases in the middle. Germline lookup yields CDR1 SEHNR and CDR2 FQNEAQ (reference sequence). The CDR3 bases are TGTGCCAGCAGCCCCCGTCCTGGGGGGGCCCACGAGCAGTACTTC. It yields the protein CASSPRPGGAHEQYF.

The rearrangement uses TRBV29-1 and TRBJ2-7, with 8 nucleotides matching TRBD1. The J segment lost 3 bases and the V segment lost 4 bases, leaving 8 bases of the junction unmatched. CDR1 SQVTM and CDR2 ANQGSEA come from the germline V gene. This CDR3 contains 14 residues. The CDR3 here is CSVAQDRDGYEQYF. The CDR3 bases are TGCAGCGTTGCCCAGGACAGGGACGGCTACGAGCAGTACTTC.